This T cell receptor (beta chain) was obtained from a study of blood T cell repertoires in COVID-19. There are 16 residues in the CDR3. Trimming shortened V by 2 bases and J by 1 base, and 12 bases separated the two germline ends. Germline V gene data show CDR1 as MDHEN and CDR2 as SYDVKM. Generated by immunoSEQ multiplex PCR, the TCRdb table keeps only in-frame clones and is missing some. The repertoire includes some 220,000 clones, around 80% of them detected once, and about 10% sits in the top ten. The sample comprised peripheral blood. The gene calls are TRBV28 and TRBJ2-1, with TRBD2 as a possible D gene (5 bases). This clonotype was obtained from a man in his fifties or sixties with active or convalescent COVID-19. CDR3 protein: CASSLIRGRSYNEQFF. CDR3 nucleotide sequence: TGTGCCAGCAGTTTAATAAGAGGGAGATCCTACAATGAGCAGTTCTTC.